This T cell receptor (beta chain) was observed in a study of Graves' ophthalmopathy and Graves' hyperthyroidism. Study conclusions and caveats: A model of 13 signatures distinguished ophthalmopathy from stable hyperthyroidism at about 86% sensitivity and 70% to 84% specificity.

CDR3 regions of TCR beta were amplified from RNA transcripts. RT-PCR in the first round used HTBI primers; a second-round multiplex PCR followed. TCRdb redid the calling of the multiplex PCR reads with MiXCR, one entry per CDR3 protein. This sample carries about 1.2 million distinct CDR3 sequences, about two fifths of them seen once, and the ten largest clones take around 10%. CDR1 is SNHLY, CDR2 FYNNEI, per germline. The germline V and J ends were trimmed by 6 bases and 4 bases, with 18 bases remaining between them. The CDR3 consists of 16 residues. A note on this clonotype: Its matching antigen is unknown.

Sequenced sample: peripheral blood or thyroid tissue (not recorded which). The genes are TRBV2 and TRBJ2-2, with D perhaps TRBD1 (5 bases). The TCR originated in an adult man with Graves' hyperthyroidism. CDR3 DNA sequence: TGTGCCAGCAGCGAGAGAGGTAGCAGGGCCACCGGGGAGCTGTTTTTT. Protein sequence: CASSERGSRATGELFF.